This note documents a single T cell receptor beta chain sequence. Its cognate antigen is unknown. TCR beta libraries were built with iRepertoire HTBI primers and Arm-PCR of CDR3 regions. In TCRdb, the multiplex PCR reads were re-called with MiXCR into one record per CDR3 protein. The table lists around 330,000 distinct CDR3 sequences, 15% to 20% of them singletons, with around 36% in the top ten. These data are taken from a study of regulatory T cells in long-lasting Graves disease. Study-level findings and limits: Persistent cases favored TRBV28, TRBJ1-2 and TRBJ2-5.

From germline, CDR1 is SGHRS and CDR2 YFSETQ. CDR3 length: 14 amino acids. V was shortened by 3 bases and J by 4 bases, with 13 bases between the two germline ends. Stated time point: newly diagnosed GD, antithyroid drugs for less than 3 months. Extracted PBMC RNA gave rise to the TCR library. Sequences were derived from peripheral blood mononuclear cells (PBMCs), sampled at new diagnosis, from a patient treated with antithyroid drugs. The rearrangement joins TRBV5-1 to TRBJ1-1, with D perhaps matching TRBD1 (5 bases). The TCR sequence derives from a female donor with Graves disease. This chain's CDR3 is CASSWGGLGTEAFF. CDR3 nucleotides: TGCGCCAGCAGCTGGGGCGGGTTGGGCACTGAAGCTTTCTTT. The whole variable domain, filled in from reference TRBV5-1 and TRBJ1-1, reads KAGVTQTPRYLIKTRGQQVTLSCSPISGHRSVSWYQQTPGQGLQFLFEYFSETQRNKGNFPGRFSGRQFSNSRSEMNVSTLELGDSALYLCASSWGGLGTEAFFGQGTRLTVV.